Below, 16 T cell receptor beta chains from the same sample are listed, as sequenced in a study of blood T cells in healthy people across ages. The use of a sample-barcoded 5' primer and a J-beta primer mix characterized a second PCR of roughly 7 to 11 cycles. TCRdb called the 5' RACE reads again in MiXCR, with one record for every CDR3 protein. The table includes nearly 1 million distinct CDR3 sequences, just over 50% detected once. Sequenced sample: blood. The source of these receptors is an older woman in good health.

The chain joins TRBV5-1 to TRBJ2-5; D perhaps matches TRBD2 (6 bases). Trimming took off 0 bases at V and 4 bases at J, with 22 bases between the two ends. Germline V lookup: CDR1 SGHRS, CDR2 YFSETQ. CDR3 length: 18 residues. In nucleotides, the CDR3 is TGCGCCAGCAGCTTGGGAGGCCCTTGGAGGGCCGCGGGAGAGACCCAGTACTTC. Translated: CASSLGGPWRAAGETQYF.

The genes are TRBV27 and TRBJ2-3, with D uncertain. The germline CDR1 and CDR2 sequences are MNHEY and SMNVEV (reference sequence). The V and J ends lost 5 bases and 1 base respectively, with 7 bases between them. CDR3 length: 13 amino acids. CDR3 loop: CASSARRTDTQYF. Here the CDR3 DNA reads TGTGCCAGCAGTGCTCGACGCACAGATACGCAGTATTTT.

The chain combines TRBV3-1 with TRBJ2-1, with D tentatively TRBD1 (6 bases). Germline CDR1 reads LGHDT; CDR2 reads YNNKEL (reference sequence). The CDR3 has 14 amino acids. V dropped 3 bases and J dropped 12 bases, with 18 bases sitting between them. The DNA of the CDR3 is TGTGCCAGCAGCCATTCCGGGACAAAGGAACGGCAGTTCTTC. Protein: CASSHSGTKERQFF.

On this clonotype itself: This may be a read error: a much more frequent sequence differs by one nucleotide. The V gene is TRBV14, the J gene TRBJ2-1; 7 bases map to TRBD2. This CDR3 comprises 16 residues. CDR1 and CDR2 (germline): SGHDN, FVKESK. Trimming removed 0 bases from V and 12 bases from J; junction bases left unmatched: 14. CDR3 sequence reads: CASSQDSGREAFGQFF. CDR3 DNA sequence: TGTGCCAGCAGCCAAGATTCTGGGAGGGAGGCATTCGGGCAGTTCTTC. Drawing the rest from reference TRBV14 and TRBJ2-1, the complete variable domain is EAGVTQFPSHSVIEKGQTVTLRCDPISGHDNLYWYRRVMGKEIKFLLHFVKESKQDESGMPNNRFLAERTGGTYSTLKVQPAELEDSGVYFCASSQDSGREAFGQFFGPGTRLTVL.

The chain carries TRBV20-1 and TRBJ2-1; 13 nucleotides agree with TRBD2. Germline V gene sequence: CDR1 DFQATT, CDR2 SNEGSKA (reference sequence). V trimming: 6 bases; J trimming: 8 bases; junction bases outside the gene matches: 16. The CDR3 totals 17 residues. The CDR3 spells CSAAMPLAGGPVDEQFF. Written as DNA, the CDR3 is TGCAGTGCCGCAATGCCACTAGCGGGAGGGCCTGTCGATGAGCAGTTCTTC.

The V and J genes are TRBV4-1 and TRBJ2-6; unclear D gene. The germline V gene encodes CDR1 MGHRA and CDR2 YSYEKL. Trimming took off 0 bases at V and 2 bases at J, with 5 bases between the two ends. The CDR3 has 15 amino acids. CDR3 nucleotide sequence: TGCGCCAGCAGCCAAGAAGAAGCTGGGGCCAACGTCCTGACTTTC. Encoded protein: CASSQEEAGANVLTF.

This clonotype was counted a few times. The chain is built from TRBV28 and TRBJ2-4; no definite D call. This CDR3 region has 15 residues. Germline values: CDR1 MDHEN, CDR2 SYDVKM. V lost 4 bases, J lost 8 bases, and 18 bases lay in between. CDR3 protein: CASSSPPGKEDIQYF. The CDR3 coding sequence is TGTGCCAGCAGTTCCCCGCCCGGCAAAGAAGACATTCAGTACTTC. Variable domain in full (rest from reference TRBV28 and TRBJ2-4): DVKVTQSSRYLVKRTGEKVFLECVQDMDHENMFWYRQDPGLGLRLIYFSYDVKMKEKGDIPEGYSVSREKKERFSLILESASTNQTSMYLCASSSPPGKEDIQYFGAGTRLSVL.

The rearrangement links TRBV20-1 to TRBJ2-1; perhaps D is TRBD1 or TRBD2 (5 bases each). There are 15 residues in the CDR3. The V end was cut by 4 bases, the J end by 0 bases, with 13 bases between. Per germline, CDR1 DFQATT and CDR2 SNEGSKA (reference sequence). Here the CDR3 DNA reads TGCAGTGCTACCGGGACCCCCAGCTCCTACAATGAGCAGTTCTTC. Amino acid sequence: CSATGTPSSYNEQFF.

The chain recombines TRBV6-2 or TRBV6-3 with TRBJ2-5, with D possibly being TRBD2 (5 bases). The CDR3 has 15 amino acids. Trimming stripped 7 bases from V and 2 bases from J, with 17 bases between. CDR1 and CDR2 (germline): MNHEY, SVGEGT. CDR3 sequence: CASTSRGAEQETQYF. CDR3 DNA: TGTGCCAGCACGAGTCGAGGAGCGGAACAAGAGACCCAGTACTTC.

The chain is built from TRBV7-8 and TRBJ2-6, with D perhaps TRBD2 (6 bases). The CDR3 runs 17 residues. V was shortened by 5 bases and J by 2 bases, with 16 bases between the two germline ends. The germline V gene has CDR1 SGHVS and CDR2 FQNEAQ. CDR3: CASSPSSRRAGANVLTF. The CDR3 DNA sequence: TGTGCCAGCAGCCCTTCGTCGCGGAGGGCTGGGGCCAACGTCCTGACTTTC.

This chain connects TRBV5-5 to TRBJ2-5; tentative D call: TRBD2 (5 bases). Trimming took off 3 bases at V and 3 bases at J, with 15 bases between the two ends. The germline CDR1 and CDR2 sequences are SGHKS and YYEKEE (reference sequence). The CDR3 extends over 15 amino acids. The CDR3 sequence: CASSYPGETKETQYF. The CDR3 region has the DNA TGTGCCAGCAGCTACCCCGGGGAGACCAAAGAGACCCAGTACTTC.

The rearrangement links TRBV11-2 to TRBJ2-3, with D unresolved. The CDR3 loop spans 14 amino acids. Trimming removed 7 bases from V and 2 bases from J, with 13 bases in between. From germline, CDR1 is SGHAT and CDR2 FQNNGV. CDR3 region: CASTLNGDTDTQYF. CDR3 in DNA: TGTGCCAGCACCCTTAATGGGGACACAGATACGCAGTATTTT.

This clonotype has a handful of counts. The gene calls are TRBV29-1 and TRBJ2-3; perhaps TRBD2 as D (6 bases). This CDR3 is 14 amino acids long. Trimming took 2 bases from V and 4 from J, leaving 13 bases between them. CDR1 is SQVTM, CDR2 ANQGSEA, per germline. DNA for the CDR3: TGCAGCGTTGAACTAGCGAAGTTGCCAGATACGCAGTATTTT. Translating gives CSVELAKLPDTQYF.

The chain links TRBV24-1 to TRBJ2-1; 16 bases agree with TRBD2. The ends lost 9 bases at V and 9 bases at J; junction bases unmatched: 1. This CDR3 comprises 13 residues. Germline CDR1 is KGHDR and CDR2 is SFDVKD. The CDR3 DNA follows: TGTGCCACCGGGACTAGCGGGAGGGCTGAGCAGTTCTTC. Translation gives CATGTSGRAEQFF.

The sample holds many counts of this clonotype. J is TRBJ2-5 and V is TRBV29-1; 11 bases match TRBD2. CDR3 length equals 15 residues. Unmatched junction bases numbered 4, after V lost 2 bases and J lost 2 bases. The germline gives CDR1 SQVTM, CDR2 ANQGSEA. CDR3 sequence reads: CSVESLAGGQETQYF. The CDR3 nucleotides read TGCAGCGTTGAATCCCTAGCGGGAGGACAAGAGACCCAGTACTTC.

The rearrangement links TRBV6-5 to TRBJ1-1; 9 nucleotides agree with TRBD1. V shed 5 bases and J 7 bases; nucleotides not matched to a gene: 2. CDR3 length equals 12 residues. The germline V gene encodes CDR1 MNHEY and CDR2 SVGAGI. The CDR3 coding sequence is TGTGCCAGCAGTCGACAGGGGGGTGAAGCTTTCTTT. Its protein is CASSRQGGEAFF.